Sequencing of this T cell receptor beta chain was carried out in a study of T-cell reconstitution after alpha-beta-depleted transplantation in children. Study-level findings and limits: Some patients showed high day-60 TCRbeta diversity, which derived from surviving recipient T cells and thymic progenitors. Reportedly, alpha-beta T cells present about two months post-transplant originated from several hundred expanded clones of graft origin. One year after transplant, T-cell counts and diversity came mostly from newly produced T cells.

Germline assignment: CDR1 SGDLS and CDR2 YYNGEE. V was clipped by 9 bases and J by 5 bases, with 12 bases between them. The CDR3 sequence is 12 residues long. Unique molecular identifiers were used to barcode this TCRbeta library. A single record per CDR3 protein comes from TCRdb applying MiXCR to the PCR reads. The sample carries nearly 20,000 distinct CDR3 sequences, 10% to 15% recorded once. At least ten counts were recorded for this clonotype. Antigen specificity is unknown. The chain has TRBV9 and TRBJ1-5, with a tentative D call TRBD1 (6 bases). This TCR was sampled from a female patient aged 2-15 years who had a stem cell transplant for congenital amegakaryocytic thrombocytopenia, so the T cells may come from the graft donor. The specimen comprised PBMCs, mostly from graft donor cells, sampled 60 days after TCRalphabeta/CD19-depleted stem cell transplant. CDR3 loop: CAKPAGDQPQHF. Written as DNA, the CDR3 is TGTGCCAAGCCGGCAGGGGATCAGCCCCAGCATTTT.